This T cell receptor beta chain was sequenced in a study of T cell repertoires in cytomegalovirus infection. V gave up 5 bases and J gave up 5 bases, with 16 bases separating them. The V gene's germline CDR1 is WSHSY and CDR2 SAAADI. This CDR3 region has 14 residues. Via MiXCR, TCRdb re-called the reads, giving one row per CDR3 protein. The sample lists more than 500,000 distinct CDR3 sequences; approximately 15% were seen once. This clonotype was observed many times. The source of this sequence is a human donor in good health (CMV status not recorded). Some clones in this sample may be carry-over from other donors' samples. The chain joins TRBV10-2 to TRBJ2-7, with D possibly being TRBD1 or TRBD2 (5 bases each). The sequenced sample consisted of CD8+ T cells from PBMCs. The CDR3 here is CASSSGAVVHEQYF. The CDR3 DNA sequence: TGCGCCAGCAGTTCCGGGGCCGTAGTCCACGAGCAGTACTTC.